This T cell receptor (beta chain) derives from a study of T-cell reconstitution after alpha-beta-depleted transplantation in children. General observations from the study: T-cell counts and diversity at one year following transplant were attributed mainly to newly produced T cells. Roughly two months post-transplant, alpha-beta T cells reportedly originated from several hundred graft clones that had expanded. The study traced high day-60 TCRbeta diversity in some patients to surviving recipient T cells and thymic progenitors.

Concerning this clonotype itself: Its antigen is unknown.

Unique molecular identifiers were incorporated into the prepared TCRbeta library. TCRdb reprocessed the PCR reads with MiXCR, giving one entry per CDR3 protein. The sample shows 500,000 to 600,000 distinct CDR3 sequences, roughly 27% of them seen only once. Germline V CDR1 and CDR2: MNHNY, SVGAGI (reference sequence). The trim removed 8 bases at V and 7 bases at J, leaving 2 bases unmatched. The CDR3 runs 11 residues. The chain couples TRBV6-6 to TRBJ2-1, with 7 positions matching TRBD2. This receptor was taken from a boy in the first two years of life with Wiskott-Aldrich syndrome, due to receive a stem cell transplant. The material was PBMCs, obtained before TCRalphabeta/CD19-depleted stem cell transplant. The CDR3 is CASGGGNEQFF. DNA for the CDR3: TGTGCCAGCGGGGGGGGGAATGAGCAGTTCTTC.